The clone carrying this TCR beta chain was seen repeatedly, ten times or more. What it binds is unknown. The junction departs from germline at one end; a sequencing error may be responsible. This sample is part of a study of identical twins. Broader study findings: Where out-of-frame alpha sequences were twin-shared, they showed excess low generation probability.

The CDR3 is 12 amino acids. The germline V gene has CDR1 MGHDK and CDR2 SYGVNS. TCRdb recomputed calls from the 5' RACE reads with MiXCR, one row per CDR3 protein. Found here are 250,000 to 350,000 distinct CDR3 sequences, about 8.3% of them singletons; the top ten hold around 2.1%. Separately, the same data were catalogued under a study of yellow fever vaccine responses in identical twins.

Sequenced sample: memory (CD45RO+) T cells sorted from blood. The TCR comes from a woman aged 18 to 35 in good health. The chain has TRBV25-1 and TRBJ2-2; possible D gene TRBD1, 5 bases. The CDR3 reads CASSEGVGELFF. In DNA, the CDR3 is TGTGCCAGCAGCGAAGGGGTAGGGGAACTGTTTTTT.